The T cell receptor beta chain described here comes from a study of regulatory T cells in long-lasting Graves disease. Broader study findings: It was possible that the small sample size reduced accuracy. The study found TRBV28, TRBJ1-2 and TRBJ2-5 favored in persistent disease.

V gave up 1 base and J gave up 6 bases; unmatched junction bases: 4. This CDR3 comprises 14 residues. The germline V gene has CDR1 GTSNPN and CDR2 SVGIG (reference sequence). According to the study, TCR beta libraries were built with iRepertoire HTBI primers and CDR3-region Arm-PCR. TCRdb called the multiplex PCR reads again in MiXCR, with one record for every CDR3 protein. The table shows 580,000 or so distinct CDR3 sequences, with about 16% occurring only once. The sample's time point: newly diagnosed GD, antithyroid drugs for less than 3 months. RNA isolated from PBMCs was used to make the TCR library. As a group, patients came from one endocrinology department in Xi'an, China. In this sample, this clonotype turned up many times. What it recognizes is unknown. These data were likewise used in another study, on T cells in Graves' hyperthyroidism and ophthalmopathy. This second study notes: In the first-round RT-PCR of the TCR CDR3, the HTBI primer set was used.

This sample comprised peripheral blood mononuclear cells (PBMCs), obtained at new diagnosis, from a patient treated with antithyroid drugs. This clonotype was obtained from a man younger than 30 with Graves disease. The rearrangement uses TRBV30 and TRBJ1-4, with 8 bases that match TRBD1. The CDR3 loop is CAWSGGQGDEKLFF. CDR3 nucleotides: TGTGCCTGGAGTGGAGGACAGGGCGATGAAAAACTGTTTTTT.